The T cell receptor beta chain under discussion was sequenced for a study of cytomegalovirus exposure and HLA in healthy donors. The PCR made use of 60 Vbeta and 13 Jbeta primers. Using immunoSEQ multiplex PCR, the repertoire was profiled, and TCRdb retains in-frame clones only, with some absent. The repertoire holds 100,000 to 150,000 clones, approximately 78% seen once, with under 13% in the top ten. This CDR3 comprises 15 residues. The ends lost 2 bases at V and 4 bases at J; junction bases unmatched: 5. Germline V lookup: CDR1 SGHVS, CDR2 FNYEAQ. This receptor was identified in a young man in good health and CMV-seropositive. This sequence joins TRBV7-6 and TRBJ1-5; 7 nucleotides agree with TRBD1. Material: PBMCs. The CDR3 coding sequence is TGTGCCAGCAGCTTACAGGGGGGATATAATCAGCCCCAGCATTTT. The encoded protein is CASSLQGGYNQPQHF.